This T cell receptor beta chain was recovered during a study of technical replicates of blood from several donors. Data came from immunoSEQ multiplex PCR; TCRdb stores just in-frame clones and leaves some out. Of approximately 53,000 clones listed, 95% to 96% are singletons. The CDR3 has 15 amino acids. V was pared by 5 bases and J by 5 bases, with 5 bases of the junction left unmatched. Per germline, CDR1 SEHNR and CDR2 FQNEAQ (reference sequence). The chain recombines TRBV7-9 with TRBJ2-5, with TRBD2 matching over 13 bases. Material for sequencing was T cells isolated from PBMCs. This clonotype was obtained from a human donor in good health. The CDR3 spells CASSPTSGRAETQYF. DNA for the CDR3: TGTGCCAGCAGCCCTACTAGCGGGAGGGCTGAGACCCAGTACTTC. Using reference TRBV7-9 and TRBJ2-5 for the parts outside the CDR3, the full variable domain is DTGVSQNPRHKITKRGQNVTFRCDPISEHNRLYWYRQTLGQGPEFLTYFQNEAQLEKSRLLSDRFSAERPKGSFSTLEIQRTEQGDSAMYLCASSPTSGRAETQYFGPGTRLLVL.